This section outlines one T cell receptor beta chain sequence together with its context. CDR1 MNHEY and CDR2 SVGEGT come from the germline V gene. The CDR3 is 18 amino acids. V dropped 5 bases and J dropped 0; count of bases not matched to a gene: 9. The data were taken from a study of blood T cell repertoires in COVID-19. Study-level background: The United States, Italy and Spain supplied acute and convalescent COVID-19 samples. Sources were T cells, B-cell-depleted T cells, or PBMCs; the material itself was cDNA or gDNA.

TCRdb's table, derived via immunoSEQ multiplex PCR, lists solely in-frame clones and lacks some. The sample consists of tens of thousands of clones, around 85% of them appearing once. The receptor comes from a woman older than 75 with active or convalescent COVID-19. The rearrangement joins TRBV6-2 or TRBV6-3 to TRBJ2-7; 14 nucleotides align to TRBD2. Sequencing input: peripheral blood. CDR3 residues: CASSQPGLAGVSSYEQYF. Here the CDR3 DNA reads TGTGCCAGCAGTCAACCGGGACTAGCGGGGGTGAGCTCCTACGAGCAGTACTTC.